A single sample is the source of the 18 T cell receptor beta chains below, sequenced in a study of cytomegalovirus exposure and HLA in healthy donors. The PCR ran on 60 Vbeta and 13 Jbeta primers. The method was immunoSEQ multiplex PCR; TCRdb's version includes in-frame clones alone and lacks a portion of them. This table holds 110,000 or so clones, roughly 82% found once. The sequenced sample was PBMCs. The receptors here all came from a woman aged 18-30 years in good health and CMV-seronegative.

The rearrangement links TRBV16 to TRBJ2-1; D uncertain. Trimming removed 0 bases from V and 0 bases from J, with 15 bases in between. Germline CDR1 reads KGHSY; CDR2 reads FQNENV. CDR3 length equals 18 residues. The CDR3 sequence: CASSQSGYAGGSYNEQFF. CDR3 bases: TGTGCCAGCAGCCAATCTGGCTATGCCGGCGGCTCCTACAATGAGCAGTTCTTC.

The chain recombines TRBV5-1 with TRBJ1-2; 9 bases agree with TRBD1. V lost 0 bases and J lost 4; bases outside the gene matches: 10. Germline CDR1 SGHRS, CDR2 YFSETQ. The CDR3 consists of 17 residues. CDR3 sequence: CASSLEDRGLTIYGYTF. The CDR3 nucleotides read TGCGCCAGCAGCTTGGAGGACAGGGGCTTAACTATCTATGGCTACACCTTC.

The rearrangement uses TRBV2 and TRBJ2-2, with 7 bases identical to TRBD1. Germline assignment: CDR1 SNHLY and CDR2 FYNNEI. Losses at the gene ends were 7 bases for V and 0 bases for J; bases not matched to a gene: 11. This CDR3 is 17 amino acids long. The CDR3 DNA sequence: TGTGCCAGCATCAAAACAGGGGTTGAAGCGAACACCGGGGAGCTGTTTTTT. Translating it yields CASIKTGVEANTGELFF.

The chain employs TRBV5-4 and TRBJ2-3, with 11 positions matching TRBD2. The germline CDR1 and CDR2 sequences are SGHNT and YYREEE (reference sequence). CDR3 length equals 15 residues. With 4 bases clipped from V and 4 bases from J, the junction kept 5 bases outside the gene matches. The CDR3 here is CASSPSGGRPDTQYF. The CDR3 nucleotides read TGTGCCAGCAGCCCTAGCGGGGGGCGGCCAGATACGCAGTATTTT.

This clone has just one count. J is TRBJ1-1 and V is TRBV19; no firm D call. Looked up from germline, CDR1 is LNHDA and CDR2 is SQIVND (reference sequence). This CDR3 has 16 residues. V dropped 0 bases and J dropped 1 base, with 12 bases sitting between them. CDR3 DNA: TGTGCCAGTAGTATAGATCTAGGGAGACGGAACACTGAAGCTTTCTTT. Its translation is CASSIDLGRRNTEAFF.

This clone was counted a few times. The J gene is TRBJ1-1, the V gene TRBV19; D gene unclear. This CDR3 has 15 amino acids. V was shortened by 4 bases and J by 0 bases, with 12 bases between the two germline ends. Germline V gene lookup returns CDR1 LNHDA and CDR2 SQIVND (reference sequence). The CDR3 reads CASSTLTVMNTEAFF. The DNA for the CDR3 is TGTGCCAGTAGTACCCTTACAGTAATGAACACTGAAGCTTTCTTT.

This clone showed up just once. The gene calls are TRBV2 and TRBJ1-2; D is ambiguous. Trimming stripped 8 bases from V and 8 bases from J, with 15 bases between. The CDR3 consists of 12 residues. Germline V gene sequence: CDR1 SNHLY, CDR2 FYNNEI. CDR3 sequence reads: CASAPLPGGYTF. The DNA of the CDR3 is TGTGCCAGCGCCCCCTTACCGGGGGGCTACACCTTC.

Worth noting for this clone: The junction does not match germline at one end; this may be a read error. This chain links TRBV27 with TRBJ2-6, with D maybe TRBD1 (5 bases). The CDR3 loop spans 13 amino acids. The V gene's germline CDR1 is MNHEY and CDR2 SMNVEV (reference sequence). CDR3 in DNA: TGTGCCAGCCGGAGCTCTGGGGCCAACGGCCTGACTTTC. This encodes CASRSSGANGLTF.

The genes are TRBV4-2 and TRBJ1-3, with a tentative D call TRBD1 (5 bases). Trimming took 6 bases from V and 2 from J, leaving 11 bases between them. The germline gives CDR1 LGHNA, CDR2 YNFKEQ. The CDR3 loop spans 14 amino acids. The CDR3 protein is CASSTGSTGNTIYF. The CDR3 nucleotides are TGTGCCAGCAGTACAGGATCAACTGGAAACACCATATATTTT.

This chain uses TRBV4-3 with TRBJ1-4; D ambiguous. V was cut by 0 bases and J by 6 bases, with 14 bases left in between. The length of the CDR3 is 16 residues. CDR1 and CDR2 from the germline V gene are LGHNA and YSLEER. For the CDR3, the DNA is TGCGCCAGCAGCCAAGAAACGGCGGGGAGCGATGAAAAACTGTTTTTT. This encodes CASSQETAGSDEKLFF.

This rearrangement joins TRBV28 to TRBJ2-2; 10 positions agree with TRBD2. The CDR3 runs 15 residues. V dropped 2 bases and J dropped 7; count of bases not matched to a gene: 4. Germline assignment: CDR1 MDHEN and CDR2 SYDVKM. This CDR3 reads CASSLLAGAGGELFF. CDR3 bases: TGTGCCAGCAGTTTACTAGCGGGAGCCGGCGGGGAGCTGTTTTTT.

This clone was seen only a few times. J is TRBJ2-5 and V is TRBV6-5, with a weak D call TRBD2 (6 bases). There are 14 residues in the CDR3. The V and J ends lost 0 bases and 5 bases respectively, with 10 bases between them. Germline V gene sequence: CDR1 MNHEY, CDR2 SVGAGI. CDR3 residues: CASSYSPGVETQYF. In nucleotides, the CDR3 is TGTGCCAGCAGTTACTCGCCGGGGGTTGAGACCCAGTACTTC.

The chain employs TRBV5-1 and TRBJ2-5, with TRBD1 identical over 10 bases. Trimming took 1 base from V and 2 from J; bases not matched to a gene: 8. The V gene's germline CDR1 is SGHRS and CDR2 YFSETQ. This CDR3 contains 17 residues. CDR3 bases: TGCGCCAGCAGCTTGAGAAGAGGGACAGGGGTACAAGAGACCCAGTACTTC. Translating gives CASSLRRGTGVQETQYF.

In DNA form, the CDR3 reads TGTGCCTGGAGTCGGGGGGCCGTGAACACTGAAGCTTTCTTT. Translated: CAWSRGAVNTEAFF. V and J are TRBV30 and TRBJ1-1, with D possibly TRBD1 on 6 matching bases. Trimming pared 2 bases from V and 0 bases from J, leaving 10 bases between. The CDR3 sequence is 14 residues long. In germline, CDR1 is GTSNPN, CDR2 SVGIG (reference sequence).

This clone was recorded only once. J is TRBJ1-2 and V is TRBV9; 7 bases are shared with TRBD1. This CDR3 is 14 amino acids long. From germline, CDR1 is SGDLS and CDR2 YYNGEE. V lost 2 bases and J lost 6; bases outside the gene matches: 7. CDR3: CASSVGTELDGYTF. DNA for the CDR3: TGTGCCAGCAGCGTCGGGACAGAGCTAGATGGCTACACCTTC.

This chain joins TRBV29-1 and TRBJ2-1; 14 nucleotides align to TRBD2. This CDR3 spans 13 amino acids. Trimming removed 8 bases from V and 7 bases from J; junction bases left unmatched: 4. CDR1 and CDR2 from the germline V gene are SQVTM and ANQGSEA. In DNA form, the CDR3 reads TGCAGCTTTGGGACTAGCGGGAGAAATGAGCAGTTCTTC. It yields the protein CSFGTSGRNEQFF.

The chain couples TRBV7-2 to TRBJ2-3; 12 nucleotides line up with TRBD2. The germline gives CDR1 SGHTA, CDR2 FQGNSA. This CDR3 spans 17 amino acids. J lost 3 bases, V lost 1 base, and 5 bases had no gene match. The CDR3 DNA is TGTGCCAGCAGCTTAGACGGACTAGCGGGACTGACAGATACGCAGTATTTT. Translation: CASSLDGLAGLTDTQYF.

There are a few counts of this clone. This chain joins TRBV30 and TRBJ2-2, with 7 positions matching TRBD1. The trim removed 4 bases at V and 4 bases at J, leaving 9 bases unmatched. The CDR3 is 15 amino acids. Germline V gene lookup returns CDR1 GTSNPN and CDR2 SVGIG (reference sequence). The CDR3 DNA reads as TGTGCCTGGATTGTTGGGGCAGGGGGCACCGGGGAGCTGTTTTTT. It yields the protein CAWIVGAGGTGELFF.